These 29 T cell receptor beta chains were sequenced from one sample in a study of human T cells and chemical hapten exposure. A single record per CDR3 protein comes from TCRdb applying MiXCR to the RACE reads. Among roughly 100,000 distinct CDR3 sequences listed, around 9.5% were seen once. Regarding time point: pre-sensitization, week 0. Described treatment: therapeutic diphenylcyclopropenone sensitization with weekly scalp DPC. The sequencing used whole blood, collected in connection with sensitization to the hapten diphenylcyclopropenone (DPC). Receptor source: a woman in her thirties or forties with alopecia areata. Some clones in this sample may be carry-over from other donors' samples.

This clonotype was counted only a few times. The chain is built from TRBV30 and TRBJ1-2; unclear D gene. The CDR3 totals 13 residues. The germline CDR1 and CDR2 sequences are GTSNPN and SVGIG (reference sequence). Trimming left V 4 bases short and J 0 bases short, with 9 bases between. DNA of the CDR3: TGTGCCTGGATGGGTGTCTCTAACTATGGCTACACCTTC. It yields the protein CAWMGVSNYGYTF.

The chain carries TRBV2 and TRBJ1-3, with 7 bases that match TRBD1. The CDR3 consists of 13 residues. Germline V lookup: CDR1 SNHLY, CDR2 FYNNEI. V shed 8 bases, J shed 3 bases, and the junction held 4 bases outside the gene matches. CDR3 loop: CASRRGIGNTIYF. As DNA, the CDR3 is TGTGCCAGCCGCAGGGGGATTGGAAACACCATATATTTT.

There are many counts of this clonotype. The J gene is TRBJ1-6, the V gene TRBV3-1, with D tentatively TRBD1 (6 bases). CDR1 and CDR2 (germline): LGHDT, YNNKEL (reference sequence). V was trimmed by 3 bases and J by 7 bases, leaving 13 bases between them. This CDR3 contains 15 residues. The CDR3 nucleotides read TGTGCCAGCAGCCAGGGCTACAGGGAAAATTCACCCCTCCACTTT. Protein product: CASSQGYRENSPLHF.

Ten or more counts support this clonotype. The rearrangement joins TRBV3-1 to TRBJ2-7; D is unclear. CDR1 is LGHDT and CDR2 is YNNKEL in the germline V gene (reference sequence). The V and J ends lost 5 bases and 0 bases respectively, with 8 bases between them. This CDR3 region has 13 residues. Here the CDR3 reads CASSTRFSYEQYF. In DNA, the CDR3 is TGTGCCAGCAGCACGCGCTTCTCCTACGAGCAGTACTTC.

This clonotype has at least ten counts. This chain joins TRBV20-1 and TRBJ2-3; D is unresolved. Germline V lookup: CDR1 DFQATT, CDR2 SNEGSKA (reference sequence). V was trimmed by 0 bases and J by 2 bases, leaving 6 bases between them. The CDR3 runs to 13 residues. The CDR3 protein is CSARDLFTDTQYF. The DNA for the CDR3 is TGCAGTGCTAGAGATCTTTTCACAGATACGCAGTATTTT.

There are many counts of this clonotype. The chain links TRBV16 to TRBJ2-7; D unresolved. CDR3 size: 14 residues. Between the trimmed V and J ends, which lost 0 bases and 0 bases, there was a span of 6 bases. CDR1 is KGHSY and CDR2 is FQNENV in the germline V gene. The CDR3 DNA reads as TGTGCCAGCAGCCAATCGGGAAACTCCTACGAGCAGTACTTC. It encodes CASSQSGNSYEQYF.

This clonotype was detected ten times or more. The chain carries TRBV30 and TRBJ1-5; D remains ambiguous. In germline, CDR1 is GTSNPN, CDR2 SVGIG (reference sequence). The CDR3 extends over 11 amino acids. With 4 bases removed from V and 9 bases from J, the gap between germline ends came to 10 bases. The CDR3 loop is CAWTAGGPQHF. DNA of the CDR3: TGTGCCTGGACAGCCGGTGGGCCCCAGCATTTT.

This clonotype was recorded many times. The chain uses TRBV27 and TRBJ2-7; 7 bases line up with TRBD1. Germline CDR1 MNHEY, CDR2 SMNVEV (reference sequence). CDR3 size: 15 residues. Trimming removed 7 bases from V and 0 bases from J; junction bases left unmatched: 9. The CDR3 loop reads CASKAGTDSSYEQYF. CDR3 DNA sequence: TGTGCCAGCAAGGCAGGGACAGACAGCTCCTACGAGCAGTACTTC.

The V call is TRBV28, the J call TRBJ1-1; no clear D. The CDR3 spans 12 residues. CDR1 and CDR2 from the germline V gene are MDHEN and SYDVKM. Trimming took 2 bases from V and 3 from J, leaving 4 bases between them. The DNA of the CDR3 is TGTGCCAGCAGTTTAATGCACACTGAAGCTTTCTTT. It is translated as CASSLMHTEAFF.

This clonotype was seen a few times. The DNA for the CDR3 is TGTGCCAGCCGATCTTTAGCGGGGGCGAGCTCCTACAATGAGCAGTTCTTC. Translating it yields CASRSLAGASSYNEQFF. This chain joins TRBV6-5 and TRBJ2-1, with 9 bases that match TRBD2. The CDR3 consists of 17 residues. Trimming removed 8 bases from V and 0 bases from J; junction bases left unmatched: 11. The germline CDR1 and CDR2 sequences are MNHEY and SVGAGI.

At least ten counts were recorded for this clonotype. This chain links TRBV6-6 with TRBJ1-5; the D gene is possibly TRBD1 (6 bases). Germline V gene lookup returns CDR1 MNHNY and CDR2 SVGAGI (reference sequence). V shed 6 bases and J shed 3 bases, with 12 bases lying between them. The CDR3 spans 14 residues. CDR3 protein: CASSSRGYNQPQHF. The CDR3 nucleotides read TGTGCCAGCAGCTCAAGGGGGTACAATCAGCCCCAGCATTTT.

This clonotype was observed a few times. This chain joins TRBV4-3 and TRBJ2-7, with 12 bases matching TRBD2. Germline assignment: CDR1 LGHNA and CDR2 YSLEER. CDR3 length: 15 amino acids. With V trimmed by 1 base and J by 4 bases, 2 bases remained unmatched. The CDR3 bases are TGCGCCAGCAGCCAAGGGACTAGCGGGGCTTACGAGCAGTACTTC. Protein product: CASSQGTSGAYEQYF.

Only a few counts were recorded for this clonotype. V usage is TRBV5-4 and J usage is TRBJ2-1, with 11 nucleotides matching TRBD2. Trimming at V came to 0 bases and at J to 8 bases, leaving 1 base not matched to a gene. Per germline, CDR1 SGHNT and CDR2 YYREEE (reference sequence). The CDR3 spans 14 residues. This CDR3 is CASSLELAGDEQFF. The CDR3 DNA reads TGTGCCAGCAGCTTGGAACTAGCGGGGGATGAGCAGTTCTTC. The full variable domain, its missing parts supplied by reference TRBV5-4 and TRBJ2-1, is ETGVTQSPTHLIKTRGQQVTLRCSSQSGHNTVSWYQQALGQGPQFIFQYYREEENGRGNFPPRFSGLQFPNYSSELNVNALELDDSALYLCASSLELAGDEQFFGPGTRLTVL.

Remarks on this clonotype: This may come from a read error, since a much larger clone is one base off. The chain joins TRBV4-2 to TRBJ1-5; the D is unclear. Deletions cut 1 base from V and 2 bases from J, with 12 bases between. The CDR3 has 16 residues. The germline V gene has CDR1 LGHNA and CDR2 YNFKEQ. The CDR3 DNA is TGTGCCAGCAGCCAAGCTGGAAGGCACGGCAATCAGCCCCAGCATTTT. It translates to CASSQAGRHGNQPQHF.

This rearrangement joins TRBV27 to TRBJ1-6; D is possibly TRBD1 (5 bases). Germline assignment: CDR1 MNHEY and CDR2 SMNVEV (reference sequence). The CDR3 extends over 17 amino acids. Trimming took 2 bases from V and 3 from J, leaving 14 bases between them. The DNA of the CDR3 is TGTGCCAGCAGTTTAGAGGCAGGGCCAATCTATAATTCACCCCTCCACTTT. The encoded protein is CASSLEAGPIYNSPLHF.

The J gene is TRBJ2-5, the V gene TRBV5-4; D not certain. Trimming shortened V by 2 bases and J by 2 bases, and 7 bases separated the two germline ends. The CDR3 is 13 amino acids. Germline V gene data show CDR1 as SGHNT and CDR2 as YYREEE (reference sequence). CDR3 sequence (DNA): TGTGCCAGCAGCTTAACCCAGCAAGAGACCCAGTACTTC. Translation: CASSLTQQETQYF.

This clonotype has ten or more counts. The rearrangement uses TRBV11-1 and TRBJ1-1, with 10 nucleotides matching TRBD1. The J segment lost 7 bases and the V segment lost 5 bases, leaving 13 bases of the junction unmatched. The V gene's germline CDR1 is SGHAT and CDR2 FQDESV (reference sequence). The CDR3 consists of 16 residues. DNA for the CDR3: TGTGCCAGCAGCCAAGACAGGGGGCGCAGTGGGCTTGAAGCTTTCTTT. Its translation: CASSQDRGRSGLEAFF.

There are a few counts of this clonotype. V and J are TRBV18 and TRBJ1-6, with D unclear. The CDR3 loop spans 14 amino acids. CDR1 and CDR2 (germline): KGHSH, LQKENI. V was trimmed by 2 bases and J by 8 bases, leaving 10 bases between them. The CDR3 DNA sequence: TGTGCCAGCTCACCAGGAGCGCAGGATTCACCCCTCCACTTT. The encoded protein is CASSPGAQDSPLHF.

The J gene is TRBJ2-7, the V gene TRBV7-6; maybe TRBD1 (5 bases). The CDR3 is made up of 14 amino acids. V dropped 0 bases and J dropped 3 bases, with 9 bases sitting between them. Germline-derived CDR1 and CDR2 are SGHVS and FNYEAQ. This CDR3 is CASSLADSLYEQYF. The CDR3 bases are TGTGCCAGCAGCTTAGCCGACAGCCTCTACGAGCAGTACTTC.

This clonotype was seen more than once but under ten times. This chain uses TRBV5-4 with TRBJ2-1; TRBD1 agrees at 7 bases. Losses at the gene ends were 4 bases for V and 5 bases for J; bases not matched to a gene: 18. CDR3 length: 18 residues. Germline V gene data show CDR1 as SGHNT and CDR2 as YYREEE (reference sequence). The CDR3 loop reads CASSTDQGVLPGNNEQFF. In DNA form, the CDR3 reads TGTGCCAGCAGCACTGACCAGGGGGTCCTCCCGGGGAACAATGAGCAGTTCTTC.

This clonotype has a count of ten or more. V and J are TRBV6-2 or TRBV6-3 and TRBJ1-1; D unclear. The germline CDR1 and CDR2 sequences are MNHEY and SVGEGT. The V gene lost 6 bases and the J gene lost 1 base, with 15 bases spanning the gap. CDR3 size: 15 residues. CDR3 sequence: CASRDQMTPNTEAFF. The CDR3 region has the DNA TGTGCCAGCAGGGATCAAATGACACCGAACACTGAAGCTTTCTTT.

Many counts were recorded for this clonotype. The chain employs TRBV12-3 or TRBV12-4 and TRBJ1-3; D unresolved. This CDR3 is built from 12 residues. Trimming took 4 bases from V and 0 from J, leaving 1 base between them. The CDR3 DNA sequence: TGTGCCAGCAGTTACTCTGGAAACACCATATATTTT. Amino acids: CASSYSGNTIYF.

This clonotype was picked up many times. This rearrangement joins TRBV7-8 to TRBJ1-6; D is unclear. The V gene's germline CDR1 is SGHVS and CDR2 FQNEAQ. V lost 5 bases, J lost 0 bases, and 5 bases lay in between. The CDR3 spans 14 residues. The CDR3 loop reads CASSRGSYNSPLHF. The CDR3 region has the DNA TGTGCCAGCAGCCGGGGCTCCTATAATTCACCCCTCCACTTT.

The chain combines TRBV10-3 with TRBJ2-7, with D possibly TRBD1 on 6 matching bases. The CDR3 runs to 14 residues. Germline CDR1 is ENHRY and CDR2 is SYGVKD. V was pared by 0 bases and J by 2 bases, with 8 bases between. Here the CDR3 reads CAISESRGTYEQYF. CDR3 bases: TGTGCCATCAGTGAGTCGAGGGGGACCTACGAGCAGTACTTC.

This clonotype was detected many times. CDR3 DNA: TGCAGTGCTTCCCCCGAGCCTAATCAGCCCCAGCATTTT. Encoded protein: CSASPEPNQPQHF. V usage is TRBV20-1 and J usage is TRBJ1-5; D uncertain. Germline loops: CDR1 DFQATT, CDR2 SNEGSKA (reference sequence). The CDR3 totals 13 residues. Trimming cost V 5 bases and J 4 bases, with 12 bases left between them.

This clonotype was counted many times. V usage is TRBV4-2 and J usage is TRBJ1-1; D unclear. The CDR3 contains 17 residues. Germline V gene data show CDR1 as LGHNA and CDR2 as YNFKEQ. V was cut by 0 bases and J by 5 bases, with 19 bases left in between. The CDR3 coding sequence is TGTGCCAGCAGCCAAGATAATAGAGCTTCCGAACGGACTGAAGCTTTCTTT. Its protein product is CASSQDNRASERTEAFF.

This clonotype was picked up a small number of times. V gene TRBV7-2 combines with J gene TRBJ1-2; 7 positions match TRBD1. Germline lookup yields CDR1 SGHTA and CDR2 FQGNSA. The CDR3 sequence is 14 residues long. With V trimmed by 3 bases and J by 4 bases, 5 bases remained unmatched. The CDR3 loop is CASSFAQGPYGYTF. CDR3 DNA: TGTGCCAGCAGCTTTGCACAGGGGCCCTATGGCTACACCTTC.

This clonotype was counted ten times or more. The chain couples TRBV6-5 to TRBJ1-1, with 7 nucleotides matching TRBD1. This CDR3 has 15 residues. Per germline, CDR1 MNHEY and CDR2 SVGAGI. V lost 2 bases and J lost 5; bases outside the gene matches: 8. The CDR3, as DNA: TGTGCCAGCAGTTACGGGGGACAGCGGGTAACTGAAGCTTTCTTT. Translated: CASSYGGQRVTEAFF.

A few counts support this clonotype. The chain is built from TRBV2 and TRBJ1-2; 7 nucleotides align to TRBD1. The CDR3 sequence is 14 residues long. Germline V gives CDR1 SNHLY, CDR2 FYNNEI. Unmatched junction bases numbered 7, after V lost 6 bases and J lost 3 bases. As DNA, the CDR3 is TGTGCCAGCAGGATGACAGGGTCTGACTATGGCTACACCTTC. This translates into CASRMTGSDYGYTF.